A selection of T cell receptor beta chains follows, all from one sample in a study of blood T cell repertoires in COVID-19. Clones were read by immunoSEQ multiplex PCR, and TCRdb kept only the in-frame ones, dropping some. The table includes approximately 240,000 clones, about 83% detected once. Sequencing was done on a sample of peripheral blood. Receptor source: a human donor in a cohort sampled during active COVID-19. CDR3s leave out the opening cysteine and the closing phenylalanine or tryptophan.

v_gene,j_gene,CDR3aa
TRBV4-2,TRBJ2-7,ASSQDRSGGSYEQY
TRBV2,TRBJ2-5,ASIRPTSGAETQY
TRBV7-9,TRBJ2-2,ASSSGQGALRITGELF
TRBV10-3,TRBJ2-1,AISEGGGRDYNEQF
TRBV19,TRBJ2-3,ASSIADRDTQY
TRBV2,TRBJ2-3,ASSGSDARFTDTQY
TRBV18,TRBJ2-7,ASSRGSSYEQY
TRBV3-1/TRBV3-2,TRBJ2-1,ASSLLHASSYNEQF
TRBV3-1/TRBV3-2,TRBJ1-3,ASSQEVGALGNTIY
TRBV5-4,TRBJ2-3,ASSPPPVVPTDTQY
TRBV27,TRBJ2-7,ASASDSGTKSHEQY
TRBV5-1,TRBJ2-1,ASSSVTAYNEQF
TRBV6-5,TRBJ2-2,ASSYRGGELF
TRBV11-2,TRBJ2-7,ASSLVGTAIYEQY
TRBV19,TRBJ2-1,ASSVLAGGSYNEQF
TRBV5-1,TRBJ2-3,ASSRGGGRSADTQY
TRBV19,TRBJ2-5,ASLTTQNQETQY
TRBV3-1/TRBV3-2,TRBJ2-7,ASSHGGGAYEQY
TRBV9,TRBJ1-3,ASSVLDSGNTIY